A selection of T cell receptor beta chains follows, all from one sample in a study of CD8 T cells in ankylosing spondylitis. From the 5' RACE reads, TCRdb called clonotypes with MiXCR, one entry per CDR3 protein. The sample lists around 770,000 distinct CDR3 sequences, over 15% seen once, with roughly a fifth in the top ten. The specimen was blood, either unsorted or a sorted T cell fraction (not recorded which). The receptors come from a male donor with ankylosing spondylitis. Each CDR3 is given without its conserved first and last residue.

J	V	CDR3
TRBJ1-1	TRBV2	ASRDRPDTEAF
TRBJ2-7	TRBV5-1	ASSVLAGVDSYEQY
TRBJ2-7	TRBV4-1	ASSQDSRQGAEQY
TRBJ2-1	TRBV20-1	SASPSGGYNEQF
TRBJ2-1	TRBV9	ASSVQTSGRALSYNEQF
TRBJ2-7	TRBV3-1	ASSQVAREQY
TRBJ2-2	TRBV11-2	ASSPTGGSGELF
TRBJ2-1	TRBV12-3/TRBV12-4	ASGLRAYNEQF
TRBJ1-1	TRBV14	ASSQDRVIVSNTEAF
TRBJ1-5	TRBV6-1	ASRGTNSNQPQH
TRBJ1-1	TRBV12-3/TRBV12-4	AITGGALLTF
TRBJ2-5	TRBV27	ASSLSGQETQY
TRBJ2-7	TRBV4-1	ASSQDRREQY
TRBJ2-7	TRBV2	ASSEVLFEQY
TRBJ2-5	TRBV6-5	ASSYSTSGIQETQY
TRBJ2-1	TRBV5-4	ASSLEGGREGNEQF
TRBJ1-6	TRBV28	ASSLKTGTGGSPLH
TRBJ2-7	TRBV6-1	ASRLPGLEGDEQY
TRBJ1-4	TRBV4-1	ASRARPGLNEKLF
TRBJ1-1	TRBV20-1	SASPILQGLGTEAF
TRBJ2-1	TRBV12-3/TRBV12-4	ASSGGISFEQF
TRBJ2-5	TRBV6-2/TRBV6-3	ASSYVIFAETQY
TRBJ1-4	TRBV5-1	ASSPGTDRRKLF
TRBJ2-3	TRBV10-3	AISESGLAGAADTQY
TRBJ2-1	TRBV6-4	ASSEGLAGHNEQF
TRBJ2-5	TRBV5-1	ASSLMESETQY
TRBJ2-3	TRBV20-1	SARARGSTDTQY
TRBJ2-3	TRBV12-3/TRBV12-4	ASKRLASVTDTQY
TRBJ1-1	TRBV7-9	ASSIERLRDTEAF
TRBJ2-6	TRBV4-1	ASTDVYRSSGANVLT
TRBJ2-5	TRBV4-1	ASSQVTGQLLRETQY
TRBJ1-6	TRBV5-1	ASSLEPPGLSSYNSPLH
TRBJ2-3	TRBV20-1	SALAGPRTDTQY
TRBJ1-1	TRBV11-2	ASSLAGAAADTEAF
TRBJ2-1	TRBV5-1	ASSHGTAILPSSYNEQF
TRBJ1-1	TRBV7-9	ASSLSGSMNTEAF
TRBJ1-1	TRBV12-3/TRBV12-4	ASSPLQGRGTEAF
TRBJ2-5	TRBV2	ASTRESRETQY
TRBJ1-1	TRBV28	ASSLWGQGVKKISEAF
TRBJ2-3	TRBV6-5	ASSYQGSGDTQY
TRBJ1-3	TRBV10-3	AISRDSEYSGNTIY